Following are 2 T cell receptor beta chains from one sample sequenced in a study of a mutant IDH1 vaccine in newly diagnosed glioma. These TCRs' antigens remain unknown. Time point of the sample: week 11, during vaccination. Alongside topical imiquimod, each dose of vaccine comprised 300 ug of mutant IDH1 20-mer peptide. Measured with immunoSEQ multiplex PCR; TCRdb has only the in-frame clones, and not every one. The sample shows around 30,000 clones, nearly 90% of them seen only once. The material sequenced was PBMCs, taken from a glioma patient whose treatment included an IDH1 peptide vaccine. These receptors were obtained from a man younger than 30 with glioma.

The chain uses TRBV4-3 and TRBJ2-7; the D is unclear. Germline assignment: CDR1 LGHNA and CDR2 YSLEER. The V end was cut by 0 bases, the J end by 7 bases, with 16 bases between. The CDR3 consists of 15 residues. The CDR3 loop is CASSQEDNHPREQYF. CDR3 in DNA: TGCGCCAGCAGCCAAGAAGACAACCATCCTAGAGAGCAGTACTTC.

This rearrangement joins TRBV5-4 to TRBJ1-2, with 8 bases aligning to TRBD1. After removal of 4 bases from V and 5 bases from J, the junction contained 10 bases not matched to a gene. The germline CDR1 and CDR2 sequences are SGHNT and YYREEE (reference sequence). This CDR3 comprises 15 residues. The CDR3 coding sequence is TGTGCCAGCAGCCTCTTTGGGACAGGACAATATGGCTACACCTTC. As protein: CASSLFGTGQYGYTF. The variable domain in full, completed from reference TRBV5-4 and TRBJ1-2, reads ETGVTQSPTHLIKTRGQQVTLRCSSQSGHNTVSWYQQALGQGPQFIFQYYREEENGRGNFPPRFSGLQFPNYSSELNVNALELDDSALYLCASSLFGTGQYGYTFGSGTRLTVV.